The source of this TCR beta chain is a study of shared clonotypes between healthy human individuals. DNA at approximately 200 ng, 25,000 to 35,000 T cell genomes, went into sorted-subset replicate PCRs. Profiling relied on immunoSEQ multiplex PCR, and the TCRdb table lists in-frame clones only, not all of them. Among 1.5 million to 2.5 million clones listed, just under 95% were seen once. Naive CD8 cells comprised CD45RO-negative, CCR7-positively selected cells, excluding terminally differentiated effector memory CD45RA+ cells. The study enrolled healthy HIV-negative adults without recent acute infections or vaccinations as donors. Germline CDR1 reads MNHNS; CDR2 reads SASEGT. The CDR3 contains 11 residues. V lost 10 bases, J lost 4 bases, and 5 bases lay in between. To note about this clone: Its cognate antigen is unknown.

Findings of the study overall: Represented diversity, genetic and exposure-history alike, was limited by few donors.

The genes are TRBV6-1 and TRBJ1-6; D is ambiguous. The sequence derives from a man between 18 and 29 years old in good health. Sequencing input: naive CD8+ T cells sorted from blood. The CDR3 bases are TGTGCCACCTCTTATAATTCACCCCTCCACTTT. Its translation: CATSYNSPLHF.